Sequencing of this T cell receptor (beta chain) was carried out in a study of shared T cell receptors in the human thymus. Generated by immunoSEQ multiplex PCR, the TCRdb table keeps only in-frame clones and is missing some. The table lists some 660,000 clones, roughly 86% of them singletons. This same sample was also part of a study on human thymus T cells. That publication notes: A high degree of thymic repertoire overlap among unrelated individuals was reported in related research.

The clonotype originates from a boy less than two years old with a congenital heart defect. The sample was thymocytes.

The CDR3 DNA sequence: TGTGCCAAGAAACAGGGGATGAACACTGAAGCTTTCTTT. Translation gives CAKKQGMNTEAFF. The gene calls are TRBV10-3 and TRBJ1-1; 7 bases agree with TRBD1. V was pared by 10 bases and J by 0 bases, with 5 bases of the junction left unmatched. There are 13 residues in the CDR3. CDR1 ENHRY and CDR2 SYGVKD come from the germline V gene.